The 19 T cell receptor beta chains reported below all come from one sample, sequenced in a study of T-cell reconstitution after alpha-beta-depleted transplantation in children. Molecular barcoding with unique molecular identifiers was used for the TCRbeta library. TCRdb reprocessed the PCR reads with MiXCR, giving one entry per CDR3 protein. The sample consists of fewer than 550,000 distinct CDR3 sequences, 9.5% to 12% of them appearing once. Sequencing was performed on PBMCs, mostly from graft donor cells, taken 180 days after TCRalphabeta/CD19-depleted stem cell transplant. The source of these receptors is a female patient aged 2 to 10 who had a stem cell transplant for aplastic anemia, so the T cells may come from the graft donor.

The V and J genes are TRBV28 and TRBJ1-5; TRBD1 might be the D (6 bases). The germline V gene encodes CDR1 MDHEN and CDR2 SYDVKM. Trimming pared 6 bases from V and 4 bases from J, leaving 16 bases between. This CDR3 comprises 15 residues. This CDR3 reads CASRIARGGNQPQHF. Written as DNA, the CDR3 is TGTGCCAGCAGAATAGCCAGGGGTGGGAATCAGCCCCAGCATTTT.

This clonotype was counted many times. The CDR3, as DNA: TGTGCCATCAGTGCTCGGGACAGGGCAGCCTACAATGAGCAGTTCTTC. Its translation is CAISARDRAAYNEQFF. J is TRBJ2-1 and V is TRBV10-3; 9 nucleotides match TRBD1. The J segment lost 2 bases and the V segment lost 4 bases, leaving 6 bases of the junction unmatched. Germline V gives CDR1 ENHRY, CDR2 SYGVKD. The CDR3 covers 16 residues.

This clonotype was seen a few times. This chain joins TRBV7-2 and TRBJ2-7; no clear D. This CDR3 spans 13 amino acids. From germline, CDR1 is SGHTA and CDR2 FQGNSA. Trimming shortened V by 5 bases and J by 3 bases, and 11 bases separated the two germline ends. The CDR3 loop reads CASSPPTDYEQYF. CDR3 DNA sequence: TGTGCCAGCAGCCCACCCACGGACTACGAGCAGTACTTC.

The chain carries TRBV20-1 and TRBJ2-2; 10 nucleotides align to TRBD2. Trimming cost V 3 bases and J 4 bases; bases outside gene matches: 5. The CDR3 is made up of 15 amino acids. CDR1 is DFQATT, CDR2 SNEGSKA, per germline (reference sequence). CDR3: CSASHASGSTGELFF. The CDR3 nucleotides read TGCAGTGCTAGTCACGCTAGCGGGAGCACCGGGGAGCTGTTTTTT.

The chain uses TRBV20-1 and TRBJ2-1; weak D call: TRBD2 (6 bases). The CDR3 consists of 14 residues. Trimming cost V 6 bases and J 3 bases, with 15 bases left between them. Looked up from germline, CDR1 is DFQATT and CDR2 is SNEGSKA (reference sequence). CDR3 sequence (DNA): TGCAGTGCGCGACTAGGAAGGGTCTACAATGAGCAGTTCTTC. It translates to CSARLGRVYNEQFF.

The chain uses TRBV20-1 and TRBJ2-3, with 8 bases aligning to TRBD1. Germline V gene sequence: CDR1 DFQATT, CDR2 SNEGSKA (reference sequence). After removal of 3 bases from V and 2 bases from J, the junction contained 10 bases not matched to a gene. The CDR3 length is 16 residues. CDR3 sequence reads: CSARGRGRRATDTQYF. CDR3 nucleotide sequence: TGCAGTGCTAGGGGCAGGGGGCGACGGGCCACAGATACGCAGTATTTT.

This clonotype was detected a few times. V gene TRBV25-1 combines with J gene TRBJ2-5, with D unresolved. CDR1 is MGHDK and CDR2 is SYGVNS in the germline V gene. Trimming removed 2 bases from V and 5 bases from J, with 3 bases in between. CDR3 length: 11 residues. The CDR3 region is CASSEVETQYF. Written as DNA, the CDR3 is TGTGCCAGCAGTGAAGTGGAGACCCAGTACTTC.

Remarks on this clonotype: It is likely a read error, because the conserved phenylalanine at the end of the CDR3 is missing. It is unclear where the CDR3 begins or ends on the DNA, so no DNA is shown, and the CDR3 is as TCRdb lists it. The gene calls are TRBV21-1 and TRBJ2-1; TRBD2 is the table's D call, not checked against the DNA. TRBV21-1 is a recognized pseudogene. The CDR3 length equals 10 residues, ends included. CDR3 protein: CASSITSGSP.

The chain is built from TRBV6-2 or TRBV6-3 and TRBJ1-1; D is undetermined. Germline assignment: CDR1 MNHEY and CDR2 SVGEGT. The V end was cut by 6 bases, the J end by 3 bases, with 14 bases between. The CDR3 runs 14 residues. Here the CDR3 reads CASRTHLFDTEAFF. Written as DNA, the CDR3 is TGTGCCAGCAGAACCCACCTTTTCGACACTGAAGCTTTCTTT.

This clonotype was seen only a few times. The rearrangement uses TRBV5-8 and TRBJ2-7, with D unresolved. Germline V CDR1 and CDR2: SGHTS, YDEGEE. V lost 2 bases, J lost 0 bases, and 12 bases lay in between. The CDR3 consists of 15 residues. CDR3 sequence reads: CASSFGYSDSYEQYV. The CDR3, as DNA: TGTGCCAGCAGCTTCGGGTACAGTGACTCCTACGAGCAGTACGTC.

The V gene is TRBV7-9, the J gene TRBJ2-5; D uncertain. The CDR3 is 13 residues long. Germline CDR1 and CDR2: SEHNR and FQNEAQ (reference sequence). Between the trimmed V and J ends, which lost 5 bases and 2 bases, there was a span of 9 bases. CDR3 DNA: TGTGCCAGCAGCCATACAGTTCAAGAGACCCAGTACTTC. It translates to CASSHTVQETQYF. The whole variable domain, filled in from reference TRBV7-9 and TRBJ2-5, reads DTGVSQNPRHKITKRGQNVTFRCDPISEHNRLYWYRQTLGQGPEFLTYFQNEAQLEKSRLLSDRFSAERPKGSFSTLEIQRTEQGDSAMYLCASSHTVQETQYFGPGTRLLVL.

This clonotype was seen a handful of times. The chain carries TRBV20-1 and TRBJ1-1; D is possibly TRBD1 (5 bases). Trimming stripped 3 bases from V and 0 bases from J, with 14 bases between. Germline CDR1 and CDR2: DFQATT and SNEGSKA (reference sequence). This CDR3 comprises 15 residues. The CDR3 is CSARWQGAMNTEAFF. In DNA form, the CDR3 reads TGCAGTGCTAGGTGGCAGGGAGCCATGAACACTGAAGCTTTCTTT.

The V call is TRBV15, the J call TRBJ2-5, with D perhaps TRBD2 (5 bases). This CDR3 spans 17 amino acids. Germline lookup yields CDR1 LNHNV and CDR2 YYDKDF (reference sequence). V was shortened by 0 bases and J by 5 bases, with 19 bases between the two germline ends. CDR3 protein: CATSRDIIAYREETQYF. CDR3 nucleotide sequence: TGTGCCACCAGCAGAGATATAATAGCGTATAGAGAGGAGACCCAGTACTTC.

The table lists this clonotype with a few counts. The chain uses TRBV7-2 and TRBJ1-6; D possibly corresponds to TRBD1 (5 bases). V lost 5 bases and J lost 14, with 19 bases in between. This CDR3 spans 14 amino acids. Per germline, CDR1 SGHTA and CDR2 FQGNSA. The CDR3 DNA reads as TGTGCCAGCAGCCCAGTCTTCGGGGGGTTGTCCCTCCACTTT. Its translation is CASSPVFGGLSLHF.

This clonotype has just a few counts. The rearrangement uses TRBV27 and TRBJ2-7, with TRBD2 matching over 10 bases. Germline loops: CDR1 MNHEY, CDR2 SMNVEV (reference sequence). The CDR3 has 16 residues. With 0 bases clipped from V and 9 bases from J, the junction kept 11 bases outside the gene matches. This CDR3 is CASSLSIERGGLGQYF. The DNA of the CDR3 is TGTGCCAGCAGTTTATCGATCGAGCGGGGGGGCCTGGGGCAGTACTTC.

This clonotype was detected a few times. The chain has TRBV18 and TRBJ2-3, with D possibly matching TRBD1 (6 bases). V was cut by 3 bases and J by 0 bases, with 16 bases left in between. The CDR3 sequence is 17 residues long. Per germline, CDR1 KGHSH and CDR2 LQKENI. The CDR3 loop reads CASSPAYRASSTDTQYF. In DNA form, the CDR3 reads TGTGCCAGCTCACCCGCCTACAGGGCGTCTAGCACAGATACGCAGTATTTT.

This chain joins TRBV7-2 and TRBJ1-6; 7 nucleotides match TRBD1. The CDR3 contains 15 residues. With V trimmed by 3 bases and J by 14 bases, 13 bases remained unmatched. Germline V CDR1 and CDR2: SGHTA, FQGNSA. The CDR3 loop reads CASSLWDSGCMALHF. Here the CDR3 DNA reads TGTGCCAGCAGCTTGTGGGACAGCGGCTGTATGGCCCTCCACTTT.

This sequence joins TRBV20-1 and TRBJ2-7, with 7 bases identical to TRBD2. CDR1 is DFQATT, CDR2 SNEGSKA, per germline (reference sequence). The CDR3 sequence is 15 residues long. J lost 3 bases, V lost 3 bases, and 11 bases had no gene match. The chain's CDR3 is CSASGTRLAFYEQYF. The CDR3, as DNA: TGCAGTGCTAGTGGGACTCGACTAGCTTTCTACGAGCAGTACTTC.

V is TRBV28 and J is TRBJ1-2; TRBD1 might be the D (5 bases). V shed 6 bases and J shed 4 bases, with 18 bases lying between them. Germline-derived CDR1 and CDR2 are MDHEN and SYDVKM. CDR3 length equals 15 residues. CDR3 sequence (DNA): TGTGCCAGCAGGACCTTTGGGGGGGGTGGCTATGGCTACACCTTC. The encoded protein is CASRTFGGGGYGYTF.